What follows is one TCR beta chain and its context. Its antigen remains unidentified. The PCR made use of 60 Vbeta and 13 Jbeta primers. The assay was immunoSEQ multiplex PCR, and TCRdb's table has in-frame clones only and misses some. The sample includes about 160,000 clones, about 73% of them seen just once. This entry comes from a study of cytomegalovirus exposure and HLA in healthy donors. This CDR3 has 15 amino acids. Germline loops: CDR1 SGHTA, CDR2 FQGNSA. Trimming took off 7 bases at V and 8 bases at J, with 24 bases between the two ends. Study-level findings and limits: It was reported in a later analysis that an Asian-associated ancestry cluster showed fewer N-insertions than the approximately 670-donor mean.

The TCR sequence derives from a woman aged 40 to 55 in good health and CMV-seronegative. This rearrangement joins TRBV7-2 to TRBJ2-7, with D possibly TRBD1 on 5 matching bases. Sequencing was carried out using PBMCs. The CDR3 DNA reads TGTGCCAGCACCAACCCGACAGACGTCCTACGAAAGCAGTACTTC. It yields the protein CASTNPTDVLRKQYF.